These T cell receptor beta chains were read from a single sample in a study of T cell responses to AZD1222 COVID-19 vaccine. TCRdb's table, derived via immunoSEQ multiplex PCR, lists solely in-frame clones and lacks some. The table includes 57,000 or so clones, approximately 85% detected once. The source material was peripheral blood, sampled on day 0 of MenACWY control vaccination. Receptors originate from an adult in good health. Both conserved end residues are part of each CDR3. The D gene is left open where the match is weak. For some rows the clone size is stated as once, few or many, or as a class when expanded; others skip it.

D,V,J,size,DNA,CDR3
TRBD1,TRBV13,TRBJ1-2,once,TGTGCCAGCAGCTCACGCCCAGGGGGTGGCTACACCTTC,CASSSRPGGGYTF
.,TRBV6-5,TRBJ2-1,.,TGTGCCAGCAGTTACCGCGGTGGGCTAGCACTGGATGAGCAGTTCTTC,CASSYRGGLALDEQFF
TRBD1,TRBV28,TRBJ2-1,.,TGTGCCAGCAGGCCCGGGACAGGGCACAATGAGCAGTTCTTC,CASRPGTGHNEQFF
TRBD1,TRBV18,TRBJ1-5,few,TGTGCCAGCTCATCGGGACAGGAAAGACAGCCCCAGCATTTT,CASSSGQERQPQHF
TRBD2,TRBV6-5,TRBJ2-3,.,TGTGCCAGCAGCCTAGCGGCCCGCACAGATACGCAGTATTTT,CASSLAARTDTQYF
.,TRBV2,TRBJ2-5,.,TGTGCCAGCAGTCCACGTGCGGCTATCTCCTTTCAAGGGACCCAGTACTTC,CASSPRAAISFQGTQYF
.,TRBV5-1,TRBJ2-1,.,TGCGCCAGCGGGTTGAGCTCCTACAATGAGCAGTTCTTC,CASGLSSYNEQFF
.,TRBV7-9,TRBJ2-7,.,TGTGCCAGCAGCCTGGGCAGGGTGGGAGAGCAGTACTTC,CASSLGRVGEQYF
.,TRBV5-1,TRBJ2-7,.,TGCGCCAGCAGCTTGCTAGGCGGAACCTACGAGCAGTACTTC,CASSLLGGTYEQYF
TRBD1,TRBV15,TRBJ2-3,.,TGTGCCACCAGCAGACGCACAGGGGCCGCAGATACGCAGTATTTT,CATSRRTGAADTQYF
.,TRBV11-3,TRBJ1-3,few,TGTGCCAGCAGCTTAAACTCAGCTGGAAACACCATATATTTT,CASSLNSAGNTIYF
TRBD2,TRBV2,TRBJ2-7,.,TGTGCCAGCAGACCTCGGACTAGCGGCTCCGAGCAGTACTTC,CASRPRTSGSEQYF
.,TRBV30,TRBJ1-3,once,TGTGCCTGGAGTGTACGGTCGGGAATCTCTGGAAACACCATATATTTT,CAWSVRSGISGNTIYF
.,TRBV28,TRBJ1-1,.,TGTGCCAGCACCCCCCCCGGACGGGCTGAAGCTTTCTTT,CASTPPGRAEAFF
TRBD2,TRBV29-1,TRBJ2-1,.,TGCAGCGCAGGGACTAGCGCCTACAATGAGCAGTTCTTC,CSAGTSAYNEQFF
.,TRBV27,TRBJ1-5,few,TGTGCCAGCAGTTTGGAAGGGGGTGGGCCCCAGCATTTT,CASSLEGGGPQHF
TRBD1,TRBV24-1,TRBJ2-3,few,TGTGCTACCGGGCCAGGGGGCGCAGATACGCAGTATTTT,CATGPGGADTQYF
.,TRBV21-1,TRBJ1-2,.,TGTGCCAGCAGCGAGACAGGGGGCCGGTCCTTTATCTATGGCTACACCTTC,CASSETGGRSFIYGYTF
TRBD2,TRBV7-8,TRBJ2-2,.,TGTGCCAGCAGCTTAGTCGTCCCAGCGGGAGCGACCGGGGAGCTGTTTTTT,CASSLVVPAGATGELFF
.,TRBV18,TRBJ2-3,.,TGTGCCAGCTCACCTGTCCGGCAGGCGGGCACAGATACGCAGTATTTT,CASSPVRQAGTDTQYF
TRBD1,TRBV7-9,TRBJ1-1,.,TGTGCCGGGGGGGACAGGCTAGACACTGAAGCTTTCTTT,CAGGDRLDTEAFF
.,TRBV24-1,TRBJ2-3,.,TGTGCCACCAGTGACGGGGGTCCGGGTACGCAGTATTTT,CATSDGGPGTQYF
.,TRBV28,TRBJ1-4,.,TGTGCCAGCAAGCTATATGGGGAGTCTAATGAAAAACTGTTTTTT,CASKLYGESNEKLFF
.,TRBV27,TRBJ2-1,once,TGTGCCAGCGGGGGGACCAAGGGACCGTACGATGAGCAGTTCTTC,CASGGTKGPYDEQFF
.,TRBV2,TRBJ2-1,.,TGTGCCAGCAGTGAAGTTGTCTCTAGCGATGAGCAGTTCTTC,CASSEVVSSDEQFF
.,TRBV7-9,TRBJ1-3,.,TGTGCCAGCAGCTTAGGGGATCCCTCTGGAAACACCATATATTTT,CASSLGDPSGNTIYF
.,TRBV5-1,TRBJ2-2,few,TGCGCCAGCAGCGCCGGGGACACCGGGGAGCTGTTTTTT,CASSAGDTGELFF
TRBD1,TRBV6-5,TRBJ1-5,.,TGTGCCAGCAGACCCGGACAGGGTAATCAGCCCCAGCATTTT,CASRPGQGNQPQHF